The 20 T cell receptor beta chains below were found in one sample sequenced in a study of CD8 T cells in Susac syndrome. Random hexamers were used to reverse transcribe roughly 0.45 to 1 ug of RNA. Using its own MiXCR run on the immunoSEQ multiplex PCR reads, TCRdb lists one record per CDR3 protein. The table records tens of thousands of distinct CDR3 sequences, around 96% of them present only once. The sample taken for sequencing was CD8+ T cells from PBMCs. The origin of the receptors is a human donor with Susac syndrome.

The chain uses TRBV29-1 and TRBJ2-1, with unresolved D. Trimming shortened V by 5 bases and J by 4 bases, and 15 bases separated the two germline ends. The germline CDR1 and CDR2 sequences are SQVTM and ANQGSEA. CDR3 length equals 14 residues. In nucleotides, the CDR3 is TGCAGCGTTATATCGGTGAGCCCTTACAATGAGCAGTTCTTC. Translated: CSVISVSPYNEQFF.

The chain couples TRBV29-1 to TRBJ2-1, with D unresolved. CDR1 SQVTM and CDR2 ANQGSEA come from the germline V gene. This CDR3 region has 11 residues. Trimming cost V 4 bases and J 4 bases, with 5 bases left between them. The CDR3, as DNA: TGCAGCGTTGGGAGTTACAATGAGCAGTTCTTC. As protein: CSVGSYNEQFF.

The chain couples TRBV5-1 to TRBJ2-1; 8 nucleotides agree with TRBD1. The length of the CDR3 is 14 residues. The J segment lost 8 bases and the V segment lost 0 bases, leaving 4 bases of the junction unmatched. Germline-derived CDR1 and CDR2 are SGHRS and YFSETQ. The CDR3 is CASSLEDRVDEQFF. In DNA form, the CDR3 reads TGCGCCAGCAGCTTGGAGGACAGGGTCGATGAGCAGTTCTTC.

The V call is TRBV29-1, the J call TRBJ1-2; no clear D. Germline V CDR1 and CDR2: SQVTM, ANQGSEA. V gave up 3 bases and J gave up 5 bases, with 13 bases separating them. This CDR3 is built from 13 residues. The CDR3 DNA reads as TGCAGCGTTGACCCAAGGGTAGATTATGGCTACACCTTC. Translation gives CSVDPRVDYGYTF.

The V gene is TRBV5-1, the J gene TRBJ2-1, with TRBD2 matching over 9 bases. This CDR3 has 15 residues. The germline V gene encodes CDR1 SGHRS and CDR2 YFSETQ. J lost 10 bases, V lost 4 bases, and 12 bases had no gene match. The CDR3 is CASSPQGRGGWEQFF. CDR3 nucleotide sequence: TGCGCCAGCAGCCCCCAAGGGCGGGGGGGTTGGGAGCAGTTCTTC.

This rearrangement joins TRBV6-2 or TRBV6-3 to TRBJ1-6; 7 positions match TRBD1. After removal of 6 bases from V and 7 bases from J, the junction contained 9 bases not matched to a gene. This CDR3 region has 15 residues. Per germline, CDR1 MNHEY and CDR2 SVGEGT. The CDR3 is CASSPRQGLNSPLHF. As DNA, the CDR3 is TGTGCCAGCAGCCCGCGACAGGGACTCAATTCACCCCTCCACTTT.

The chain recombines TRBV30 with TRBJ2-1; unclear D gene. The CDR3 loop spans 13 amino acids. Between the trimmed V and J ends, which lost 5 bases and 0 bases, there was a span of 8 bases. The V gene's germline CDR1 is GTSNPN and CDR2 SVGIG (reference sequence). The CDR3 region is CAWGATSYNEQFF. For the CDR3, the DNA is TGTGCCTGGGGTGCGACCTCCTACAATGAGCAGTTCTTC. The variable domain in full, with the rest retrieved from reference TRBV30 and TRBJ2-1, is SQTIHQWPATLVQPVGSPLSLECTVEGTSNPNLYWYRQAAGRGLQLLFYSVGIGQISSEVPQNLSASRPQDRQFILSSKKLLLSDSGFYLCAWGATSYNEQFFGPGTRLTVL.

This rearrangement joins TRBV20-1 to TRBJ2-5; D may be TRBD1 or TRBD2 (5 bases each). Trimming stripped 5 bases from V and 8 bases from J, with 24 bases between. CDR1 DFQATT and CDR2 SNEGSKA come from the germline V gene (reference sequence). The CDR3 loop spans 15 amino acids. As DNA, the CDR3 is TGCAGTGCTGACGCCGGGACGGAGCAATATATCACCCAGTACTTC. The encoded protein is CSADAGTEQYITQYF.

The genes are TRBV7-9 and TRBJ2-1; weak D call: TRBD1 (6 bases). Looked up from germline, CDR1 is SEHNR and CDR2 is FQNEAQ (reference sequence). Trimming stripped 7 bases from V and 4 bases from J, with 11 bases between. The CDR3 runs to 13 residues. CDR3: CASIGQGYNEQFF. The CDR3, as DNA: TGTGCCAGCATCGGGCAGGGGTACAATGAGCAGTTCTTC.

DNA of the CDR3: TGCAGCGTTGACCTACGAGGGAGACAGGGCACAGATACGCAGTATTTT. It is translated as CSVDLRGRQGTDTQYF. The chain combines TRBV29-1 with TRBJ2-3; possibly TRBD1 for D (6 bases). V gave up 3 bases and J gave up 1 base, with 17 bases separating them. The length of the CDR3 is 16 residues. Germline assignment: CDR1 SQVTM and CDR2 ANQGSEA.

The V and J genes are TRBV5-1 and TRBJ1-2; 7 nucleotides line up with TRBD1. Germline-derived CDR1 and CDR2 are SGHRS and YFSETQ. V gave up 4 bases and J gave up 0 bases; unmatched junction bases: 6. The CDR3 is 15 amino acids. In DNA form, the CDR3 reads TGCGCCAGCAGCCTGGACAGGCTCCCTAACTATGGCTACACCTTC. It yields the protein CASSLDRLPNYGYTF.

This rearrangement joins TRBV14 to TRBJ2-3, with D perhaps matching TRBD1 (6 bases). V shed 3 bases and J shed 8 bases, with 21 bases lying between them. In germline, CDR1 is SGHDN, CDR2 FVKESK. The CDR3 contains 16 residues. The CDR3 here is CASSHQSEGGRGTQYF. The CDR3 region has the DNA TGTGCCAGCAGCCACCAATCGGAAGGGGGTAGGGGTACGCAGTATTTT.

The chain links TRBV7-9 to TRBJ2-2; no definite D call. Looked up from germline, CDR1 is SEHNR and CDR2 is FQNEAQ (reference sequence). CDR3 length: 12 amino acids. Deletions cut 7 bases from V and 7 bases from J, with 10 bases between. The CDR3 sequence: CASTTPVGELFF. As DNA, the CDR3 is TGTGCCAGCACCACCCCGGTCGGGGAGCTGTTTTTT.

The CDR3 DNA sequence: TGTGCCACCAGTGATTTACGCACCAGCACAGATACGCAGTATTTT. It yields the protein CATSDLRTSTDTQYF. The V gene is TRBV24-1, the J gene TRBJ2-3; unclear D gene. V was pared by 1 base and J by 0 bases, with 7 bases between. In germline, CDR1 is KGHDR, CDR2 SFDVKD. The CDR3 runs to 15 residues.

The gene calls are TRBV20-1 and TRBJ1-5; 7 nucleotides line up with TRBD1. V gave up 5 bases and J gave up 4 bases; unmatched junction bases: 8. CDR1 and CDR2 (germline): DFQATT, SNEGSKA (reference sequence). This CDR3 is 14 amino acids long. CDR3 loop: CSAGGGTANQPQHF. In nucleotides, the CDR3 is TGCAGTGCTGGAGGGGGGACAGCGAATCAGCCCCAGCATTTT.

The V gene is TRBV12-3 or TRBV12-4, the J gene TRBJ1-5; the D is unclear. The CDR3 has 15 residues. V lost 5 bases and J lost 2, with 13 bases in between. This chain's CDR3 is CASSRYGRGNQPQHF. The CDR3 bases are TGTGCCAGCAGTCGGTACGGGAGGGGCAATCAGCCCCAGCATTTT.

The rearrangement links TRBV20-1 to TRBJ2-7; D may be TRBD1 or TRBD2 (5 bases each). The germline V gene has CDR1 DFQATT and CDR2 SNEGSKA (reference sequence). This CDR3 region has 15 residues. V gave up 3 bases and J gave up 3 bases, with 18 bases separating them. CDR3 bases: TGCAGTGCTAGGCCGTTGAGGGGCGCACTCTACGAGCAGTACTTC. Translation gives CSARPLRGALYEQYF.

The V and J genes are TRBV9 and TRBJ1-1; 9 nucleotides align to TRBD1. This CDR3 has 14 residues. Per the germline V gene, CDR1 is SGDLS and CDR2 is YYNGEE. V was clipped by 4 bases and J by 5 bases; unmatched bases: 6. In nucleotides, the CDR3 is TGTGCCAGCAGCCCCCGGACAGGGGAGACTGAAGCTTTCTTT. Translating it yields CASSPRTGETEAFF.

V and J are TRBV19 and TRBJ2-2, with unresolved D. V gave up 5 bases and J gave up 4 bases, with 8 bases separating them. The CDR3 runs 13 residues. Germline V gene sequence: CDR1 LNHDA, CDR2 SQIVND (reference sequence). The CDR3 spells CASSPISTGELFF. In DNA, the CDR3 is TGTGCCAGTAGTCCCATTAGCACCGGGGAGCTGTTTTTT.

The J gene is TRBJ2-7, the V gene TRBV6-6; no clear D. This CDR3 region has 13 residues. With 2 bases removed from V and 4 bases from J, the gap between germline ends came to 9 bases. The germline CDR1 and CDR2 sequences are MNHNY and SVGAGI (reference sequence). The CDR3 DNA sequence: TGTGCCAGCAGTTACCCGGACGGATACGAGCAGTACGTC. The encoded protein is CASSYPDGYEQYV.